Listed below are T cell receptor beta chains from one sample, sequenced in a study of blood T cell repertoires in COVID-19. Profiled with immunoSEQ multiplex PCR; TCRdb holds only in-frame clones, not every one. The sample includes some 78,000 clones, nearly 90% seen only once; the top ten take 4.3%. The sample was peripheral blood. These TCRs come from a woman older than 75 with active or convalescent COVID-19. Both conserved end residues are part of each CDR3. Each record gives: V gene, CDR3 protein.

>TRBV2
CASRGLSSGANVLTF
>TRBV6-2/TRBV6-3
CASSYSTSGRPGDTQYF
>TRBV30
CAWSGHSGSKYEQFF
>TRBV6-5
CASSYSGQGDTIYF
>TRBV5-1
CASSSPGRTEAFF
>TRBV7-3
CASSPGTGAYNEQFF
>TRBV5-1
CASSFEGDTQYF
>TRBV3-1/TRBV3-2
CASSQVAGETYNEQFF
>TRBV5-4
CASSLRDRGGYGYTF
>TRBV2
CASKWGLAGTGELFF
>TRBV7-6
CASSLGPQGGGLDTQYF
>TRBV20-1
CSASETSRGQGFDSNQPQHF
>TRBV3-1/TRBV3-2
CASSLSRWGVGFF
>TRBV28
CASSLGGAPEAFF
>TRBV7-8
CASSPKGQGGTYEQYF
>TRBV28
CASSRGGALNTEAFF
>TRBV13
CASSLVAQFEQYF
>TRBV4-1
CASSSGASGNYEQYF
>TRBV6-5
CASGGQKNSPLHF
>TRBV6-2/TRBV6-3
CASSYSKSGWSYEQYF